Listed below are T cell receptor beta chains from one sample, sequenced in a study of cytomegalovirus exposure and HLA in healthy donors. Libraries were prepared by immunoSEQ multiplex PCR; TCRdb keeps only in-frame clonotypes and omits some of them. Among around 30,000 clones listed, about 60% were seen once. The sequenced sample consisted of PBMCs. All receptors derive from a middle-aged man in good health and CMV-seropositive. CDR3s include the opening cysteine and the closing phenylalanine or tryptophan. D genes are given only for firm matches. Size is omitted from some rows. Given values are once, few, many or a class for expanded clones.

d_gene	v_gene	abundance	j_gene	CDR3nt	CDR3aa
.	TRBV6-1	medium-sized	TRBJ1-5	TGTGCCAGCAAGTTCTCGACGGGAAATCAGCCCCAGCATTTT	CASKFSTGNQPQHF
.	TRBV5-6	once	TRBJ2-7	TGTGCCAGCAGCTTCGGGGGAAGCTCCTACGAGCAGTACTTC	CASSFGGSSYEQYF
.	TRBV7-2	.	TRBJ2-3	TGTGCCAGCAGCTTAGAAGCGGCAGATACGCAGTATTTT	CASSLEAADTQYF
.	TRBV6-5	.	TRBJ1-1	TGTGCCAGCAATGGACTGGGAGGGACTGAAGCTTTCTTT	CASNGLGGTEAFF
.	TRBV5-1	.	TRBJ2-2	TGCGCCAGCAGAACGGGAGAGTCGGCCGGGGAGCTGTTTTTT	CASRTGESAGELFF
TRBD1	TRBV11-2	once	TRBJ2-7	TGTGCCAGCAGCCCAACAGGGGGCCCCTTTTACGAGCAGTACTTC	CASSPTGGPFYEQYF
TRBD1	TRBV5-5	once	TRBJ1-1	TGTGCCAGCAGCTTAAGGGGGCGCGAGACTGAAGCTTTCTTT	CASSLRGRETEAFF
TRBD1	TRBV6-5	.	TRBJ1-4	TGTGCCAGCAGTCGGGACAGTAATGAAAAACTGTTTTTT	CASSRDSNEKLFF
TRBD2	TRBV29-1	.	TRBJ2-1	TGCAGCGTTGTCGACGGGCTAGCGGGAGGAGGTGAGCAGTTCTTC	CSVVDGLAGGGEQFF
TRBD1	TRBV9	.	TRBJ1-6	TGTGCCAGCAGCGAAAGGGACAGGGGTAATTCACCCCTCCACTTT	CASSERDRGNSPLHF
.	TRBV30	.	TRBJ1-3	TGTGCCTGGAGTCATCCTGGAAACACCATATATTTT	CAWSHPGNTIYF
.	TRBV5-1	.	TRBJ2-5	TGCGCCAGCAGCTTGTCCCTCCAAGAGACCCAGTACTTC	CASSLSLQETQYF
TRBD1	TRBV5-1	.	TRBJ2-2	TGCGCCAGCAGCTTGGGACAGGGGACCGGGGAGCTGTTTTTT	CASSLGQGTGELFF
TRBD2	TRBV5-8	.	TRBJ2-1	TGTGCCAGCAGCTTAACCGGGACTAGCGTGGATGAGCAGTTCTTC	CASSLTGTSVDEQFF
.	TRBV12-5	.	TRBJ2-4	TGTGCTAGTGGTTTGTTTCTAGCCAAAAACATTCAGTACTTC	CASGLFLAKNIQYF
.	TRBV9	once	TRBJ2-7	TGTGCCAAAAGCGGGCTTTTGAACGAGCAGTACTTC	CAKSGLLNEQYF
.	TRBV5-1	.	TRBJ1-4	TGCGCCAGCAGCTGGGCTTCAACTAATGAAAAACTGTTTTTT	CASSWASTNEKLFF
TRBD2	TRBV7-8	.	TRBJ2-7	TGTGCCAGCAGCTTTGGACTAGCGGGGGGCCGTTACTACGAGCAGTACTTC	CASSFGLAGGRYYEQYF
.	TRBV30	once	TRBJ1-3	TGTGCCTGGAGTGTATCTACAGGGAGCTCGGCCATATATTTT	CAWSVSTGSSAIYF
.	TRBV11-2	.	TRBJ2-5	TGTGCCAGCCACAAGGGGCAGGGAAGGGAGACCCAGTACTTC	CASHKGQGRETQYF
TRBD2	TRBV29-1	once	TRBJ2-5	TGCAGCGTTTCCCGGGGGGGTCAAGAGACCCAGTACTTC	CSVSRGGQETQYF
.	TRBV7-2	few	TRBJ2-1	TGTGCCAGCAGCTTAGCTGGCTGGAGCTCCTACAATGAGCAGTTCTTC	CASSLAGWSSYNEQFF
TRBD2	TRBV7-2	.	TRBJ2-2	TGTGCCAGCAGCTTAGTGGCTAGCGGAAACACCGGGGAGCTGTTTTTT	CASSLVASGNTGELFF
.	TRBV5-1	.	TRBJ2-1	TGCGCCAGCAGTTACGTGCCAGCGGGCGACAATGAGCAGTTCTTC	CASSYVPAGDNEQFF
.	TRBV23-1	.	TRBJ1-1	TGCGCCAGCAGTCAACGTGGGGCAGGGCAGAACACTGAAGCTTTCTTT	CASSQRGAGQNTEAFF
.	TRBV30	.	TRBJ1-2	TGTGCCTGGAGTGTGAGCGGGAACTATGGCTACACCTTC	CAWSVSGNYGYTF
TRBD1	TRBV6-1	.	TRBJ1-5	TGTGCCAGCAGTCTTACCGGGACAGTCAATCAGCCCCAGCATTTT	CASSLTGTVNQPQHF
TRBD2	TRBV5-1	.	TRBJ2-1	TGCGCCAGCAGCTTGGCGGCTAGCGGGGGCAATGAGCAGTTCTTC	CASSLAASGGNEQFF
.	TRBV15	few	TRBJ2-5	TGTGCCACCAGCACCGTACCTGGGCTAGAGACCCAGTACTTC	CATSTVPGLETQYF